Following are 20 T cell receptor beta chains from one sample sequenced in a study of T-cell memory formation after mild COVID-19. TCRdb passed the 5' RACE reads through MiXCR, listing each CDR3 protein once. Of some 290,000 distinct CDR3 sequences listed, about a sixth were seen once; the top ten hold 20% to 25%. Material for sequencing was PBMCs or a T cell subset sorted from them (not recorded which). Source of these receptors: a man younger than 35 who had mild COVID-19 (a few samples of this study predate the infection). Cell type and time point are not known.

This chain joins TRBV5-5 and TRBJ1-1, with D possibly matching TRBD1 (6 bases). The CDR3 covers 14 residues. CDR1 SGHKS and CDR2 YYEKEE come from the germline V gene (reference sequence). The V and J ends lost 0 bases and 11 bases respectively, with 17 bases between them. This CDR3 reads CASSLVRGEEKAFF. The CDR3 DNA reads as TGTGCCAGCAGCTTGGTCAGGGGTGAGGAGAAGGCTTTCTTT. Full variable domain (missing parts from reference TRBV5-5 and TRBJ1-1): DAGVTQSPTHLIKTRGQQVTLRCSPISGHKSVSWYQQVLGQGPQFIFQYYEKEERGRGNFPDRFSARQFPNYSSELNVNALLLGDSALYLCASSLVRGEEKAFFGQGTRLTVV.

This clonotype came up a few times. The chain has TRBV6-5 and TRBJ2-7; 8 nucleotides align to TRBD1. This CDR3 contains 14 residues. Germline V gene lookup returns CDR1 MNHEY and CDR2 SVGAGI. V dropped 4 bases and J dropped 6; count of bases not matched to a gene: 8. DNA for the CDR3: TGTGCCAGCAGTTCCGGGACAGGCGTCGCCGAGCAGTACGTC. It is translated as CASSSGTGVAEQYV.

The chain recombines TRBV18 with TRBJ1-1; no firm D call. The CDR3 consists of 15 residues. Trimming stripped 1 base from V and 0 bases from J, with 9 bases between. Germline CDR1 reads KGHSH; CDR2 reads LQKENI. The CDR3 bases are TGTGCCAGCTCACCACTGGCAAGCATGAACACTGAAGCTTTCTTT. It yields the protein CASSPLASMNTEAFF.

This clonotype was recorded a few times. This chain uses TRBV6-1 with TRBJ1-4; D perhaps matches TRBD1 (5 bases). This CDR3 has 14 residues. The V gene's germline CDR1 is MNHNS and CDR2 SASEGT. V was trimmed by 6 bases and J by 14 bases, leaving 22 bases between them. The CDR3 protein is CASRTGEGPVWLFF. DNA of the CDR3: TGTGCCAGCAGAACAGGAGAGGGGCCGGTATGGCTGTTTTTT.

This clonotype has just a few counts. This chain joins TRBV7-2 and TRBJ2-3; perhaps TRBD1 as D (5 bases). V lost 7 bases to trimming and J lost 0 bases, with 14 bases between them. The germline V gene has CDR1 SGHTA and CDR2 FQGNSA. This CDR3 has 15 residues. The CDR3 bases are TGTGCCAGCAACAAAGGGGCTAGAAGCACAGATACGCAGTATTTT. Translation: CASNKGARSTDTQYF.

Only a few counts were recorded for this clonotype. CDR3 region: CASSLVRTHVLQGREDTQYF. The CDR3 nucleotides are TGTGCCAGCAGCTTAGTTCGCACACACGTCTTGCAGGGAAGGGAAGATACGCAGTATTTT. V gene TRBV11-2 combines with J gene TRBJ2-3; a weak D match, TRBD1 (5 bases). With 1 base removed from V and 5 bases from J, the gap between germline ends came to 28 bases. The CDR3 spans 20 residues. Germline loops: CDR1 SGHAT, CDR2 FQNNGV.

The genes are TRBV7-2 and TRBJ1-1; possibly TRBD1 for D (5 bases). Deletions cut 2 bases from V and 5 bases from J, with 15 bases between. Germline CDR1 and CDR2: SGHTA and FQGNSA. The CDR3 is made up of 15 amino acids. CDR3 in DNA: TGTGCCAGCAGCTTATTGATCGGGGGTCGGACTGAAGCTTTCTTT. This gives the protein CASSLLIGGRTEAFF.

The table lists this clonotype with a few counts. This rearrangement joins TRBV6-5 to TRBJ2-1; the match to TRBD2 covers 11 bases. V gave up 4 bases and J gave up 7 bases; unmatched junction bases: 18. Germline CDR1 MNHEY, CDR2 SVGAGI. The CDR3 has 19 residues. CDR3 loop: CASSLPRASGGPGVNEQFF. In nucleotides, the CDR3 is TGTGCCAGCAGTTTACCCCGGGCTAGCGGGGGGCCTGGGGTGAATGAGCAGTTCTTC.

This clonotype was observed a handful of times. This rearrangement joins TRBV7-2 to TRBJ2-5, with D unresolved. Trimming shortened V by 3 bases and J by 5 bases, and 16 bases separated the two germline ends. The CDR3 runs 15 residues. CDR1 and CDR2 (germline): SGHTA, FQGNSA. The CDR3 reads CASSFGRASRETQYF. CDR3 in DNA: TGTGCCAGCAGCTTCGGAAGGGCCTCCAGGGAGACCCAGTACTTC.

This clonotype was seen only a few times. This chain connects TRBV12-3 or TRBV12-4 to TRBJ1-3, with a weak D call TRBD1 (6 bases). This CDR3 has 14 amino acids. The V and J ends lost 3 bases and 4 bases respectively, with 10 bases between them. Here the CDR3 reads CASSFTGPGNTIYF. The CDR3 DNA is TGTGCCAGCAGTTTTACAGGGCCCGGAAACACCATATATTTT.

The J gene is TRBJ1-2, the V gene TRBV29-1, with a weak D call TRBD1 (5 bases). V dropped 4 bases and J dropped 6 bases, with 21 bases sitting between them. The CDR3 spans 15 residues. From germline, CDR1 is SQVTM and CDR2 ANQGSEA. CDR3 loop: CSVGSSGVYNDGYTF. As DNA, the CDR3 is TGCAGCGTTGGGTCCTCGGGGGTGTACAATGATGGCTACACCTTC.

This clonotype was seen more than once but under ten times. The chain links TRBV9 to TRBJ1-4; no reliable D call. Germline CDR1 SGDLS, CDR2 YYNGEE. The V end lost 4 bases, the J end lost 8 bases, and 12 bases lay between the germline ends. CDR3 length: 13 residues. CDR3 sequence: CASSTSLEEKLFF. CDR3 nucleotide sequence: TGTGCCAGCAGCACGAGTTTAGAGGAAAAACTGTTTTTT.

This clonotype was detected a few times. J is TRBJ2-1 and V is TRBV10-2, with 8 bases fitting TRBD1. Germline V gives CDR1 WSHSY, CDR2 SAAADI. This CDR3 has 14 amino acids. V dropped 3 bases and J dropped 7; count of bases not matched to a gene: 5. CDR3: CASSDGRGPNEQFF. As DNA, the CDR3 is TGCGCCAGCAGTGATGGCAGGGGGCCAAATGAGCAGTTCTTC.

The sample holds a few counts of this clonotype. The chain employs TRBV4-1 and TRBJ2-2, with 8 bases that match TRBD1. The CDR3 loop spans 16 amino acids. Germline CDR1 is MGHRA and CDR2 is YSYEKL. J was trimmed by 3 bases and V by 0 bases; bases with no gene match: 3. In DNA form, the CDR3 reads TGCGCCAGCAGCCAAGAGTGGGACAGGTACACCGGGGAGCTGTTTTTT. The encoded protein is CASSQEWDRYTGELFF.

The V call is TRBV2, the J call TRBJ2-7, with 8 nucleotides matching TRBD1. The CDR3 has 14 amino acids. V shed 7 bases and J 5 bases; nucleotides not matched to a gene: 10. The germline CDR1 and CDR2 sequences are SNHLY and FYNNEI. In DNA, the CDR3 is TGTGCCAGCACTCAACAGGGGGAGGATGACGAGCAGTACTTC. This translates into CASTQQGEDDEQYF.

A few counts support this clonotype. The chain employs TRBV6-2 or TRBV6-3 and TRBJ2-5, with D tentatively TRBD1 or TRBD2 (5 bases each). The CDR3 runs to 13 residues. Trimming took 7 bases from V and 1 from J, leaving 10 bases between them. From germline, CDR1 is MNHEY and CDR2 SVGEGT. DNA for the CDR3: TGTGCCAGCACGGGACGGTTCCAAGAGACCCAGTACTTC. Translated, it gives CASTGRFQETQYF.

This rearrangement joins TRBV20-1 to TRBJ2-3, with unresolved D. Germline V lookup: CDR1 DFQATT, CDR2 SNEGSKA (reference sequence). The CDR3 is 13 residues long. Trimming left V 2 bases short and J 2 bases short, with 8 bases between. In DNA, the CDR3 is TGCAGTGCTAGAAGGTCCGACACAGATACGCAGTATTTT. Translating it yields CSARRSDTDTQYF.

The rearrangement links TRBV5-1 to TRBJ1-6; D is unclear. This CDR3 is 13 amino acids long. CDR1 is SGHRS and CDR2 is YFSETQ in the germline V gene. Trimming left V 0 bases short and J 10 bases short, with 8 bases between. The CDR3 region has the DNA TGCGCCAGCAGCTTGGCCCTCAGGTCACCCCTCCACTTT. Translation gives CASSLALRSPLHF.

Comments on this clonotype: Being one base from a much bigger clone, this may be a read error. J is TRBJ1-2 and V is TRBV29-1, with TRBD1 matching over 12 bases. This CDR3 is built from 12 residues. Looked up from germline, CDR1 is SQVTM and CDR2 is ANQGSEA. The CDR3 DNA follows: TGCAGCTCCGGGACAGGGGGCTATAGCTACACCTTC. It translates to CSSGTGGYSYTF.

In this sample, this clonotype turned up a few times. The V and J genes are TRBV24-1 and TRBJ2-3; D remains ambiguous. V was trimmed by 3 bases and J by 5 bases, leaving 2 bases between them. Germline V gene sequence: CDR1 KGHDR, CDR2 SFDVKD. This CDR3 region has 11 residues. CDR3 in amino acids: CATSDIDTQYF. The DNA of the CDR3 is TGTGCCACCAGTGATATAGATACGCAGTATTTT.